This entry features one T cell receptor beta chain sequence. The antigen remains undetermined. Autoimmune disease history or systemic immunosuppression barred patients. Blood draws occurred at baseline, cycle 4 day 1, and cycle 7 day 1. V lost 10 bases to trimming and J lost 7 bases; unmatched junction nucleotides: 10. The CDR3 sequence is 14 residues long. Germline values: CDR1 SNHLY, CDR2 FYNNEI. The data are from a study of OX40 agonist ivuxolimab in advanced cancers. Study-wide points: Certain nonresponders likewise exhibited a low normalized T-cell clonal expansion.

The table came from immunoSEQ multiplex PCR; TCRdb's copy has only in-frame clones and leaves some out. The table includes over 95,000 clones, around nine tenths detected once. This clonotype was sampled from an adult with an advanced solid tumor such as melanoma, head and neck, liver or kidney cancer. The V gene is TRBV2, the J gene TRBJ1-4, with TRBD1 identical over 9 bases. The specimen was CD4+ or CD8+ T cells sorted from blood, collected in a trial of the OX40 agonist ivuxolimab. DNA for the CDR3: TGTGCCACCCGTCCGACAGGGGGGTTTGAAAAACTGTTTTTT. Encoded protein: CATRPTGGFEKLFF.